The present entry profiles one T cell receptor beta chain with its context. Generated by immunoSEQ multiplex PCR, the TCRdb table keeps only in-frame clones and is missing some. The table lists tens of thousands of clones, approximately 90% of them singletons. This specimen comes from a study of graft-versus-host responses after intestinal transplantation. Looked up from germline, CDR1 is MNHNS and CDR2 is SASEGT. This CDR3 has 14 residues. Between the trimmed V and J ends, which lost 5 bases and 2 bases, there was a span of 9 bases. This sequence joins TRBV6-1 and TRBJ2-2; TRBD1 is a possible D gene (5 bases). Sequencing used PBMCs, obtained 26 days after transplant. The sequence derives from a human patient who received an intestinal transplant, so some T cells may come from the graft donor. The CDR3 region is CASSSDTNTGELFF. The CDR3 DNA is TGTGCCAGCAGTTCGGACACCAACACCGGGGAGCTGTTTTTT.